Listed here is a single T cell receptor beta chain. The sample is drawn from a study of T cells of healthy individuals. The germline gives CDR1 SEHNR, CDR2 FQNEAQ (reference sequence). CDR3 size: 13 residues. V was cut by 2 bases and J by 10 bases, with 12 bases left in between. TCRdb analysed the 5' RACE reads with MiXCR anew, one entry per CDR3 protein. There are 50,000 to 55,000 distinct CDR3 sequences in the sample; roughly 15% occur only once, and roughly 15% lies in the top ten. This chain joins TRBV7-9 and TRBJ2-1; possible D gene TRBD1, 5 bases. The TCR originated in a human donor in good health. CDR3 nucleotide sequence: TGTGCCAGCAGCTTATACGCAGGGAACGAGCAGTTCTTC. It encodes CASSLYAGNEQFF.